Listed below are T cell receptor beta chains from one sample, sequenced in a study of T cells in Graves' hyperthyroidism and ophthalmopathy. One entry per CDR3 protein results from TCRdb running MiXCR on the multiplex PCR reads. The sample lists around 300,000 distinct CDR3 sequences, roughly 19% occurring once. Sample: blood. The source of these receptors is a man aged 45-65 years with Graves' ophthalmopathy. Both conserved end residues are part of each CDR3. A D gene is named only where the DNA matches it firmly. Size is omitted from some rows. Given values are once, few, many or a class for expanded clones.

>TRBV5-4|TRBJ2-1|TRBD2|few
TGTGCCAGCAGCCGGACCGGGACTAGCGTGTACAATGAGCAGTTCTTC
CASSRTGTSVYNEQFF
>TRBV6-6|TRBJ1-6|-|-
TGTGCCAGCAGTTACGAAGGCCATTCAAATTCACCCCTCCACTTT
CASSYEGHSNSPLHF
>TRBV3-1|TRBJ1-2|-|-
TGTGCCAGCTGGGACGGTGCAGAGGGGGGCGGCTACACCTTC
CASWDGAEGGGYTF
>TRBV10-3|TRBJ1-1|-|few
TGTGCCATCAGTGTCGAGGGAACTGAAGCTTTCTTT
CAISVEGTEAFF
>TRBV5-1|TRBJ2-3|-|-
TGCGCCAGCAGCTTACCGGATGATGGCCCAGCAGATACGCAGTATTTT
CASSLPDDGPADTQYF
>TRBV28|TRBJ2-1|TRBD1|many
TGTGCCAGCACAAGGACAGGGGGAACCCCTGGCTCCTACAATGAGCAGTTCTTC
CASTRTGGTPGSYNEQFF
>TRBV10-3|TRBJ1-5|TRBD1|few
TGTGCCACGGGGACAGCGAATCAGCCCCAGCATTTT
CATGTANQPQHF
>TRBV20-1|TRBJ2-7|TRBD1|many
TGCAGTGCTAGTGGTTTGGGGGACAGGGTCGAGCAGTACTTC
CSASGLGDRVEQYF
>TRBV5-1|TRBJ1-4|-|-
TGCGCCAGCAGCTTATTAACAGCCGATGAAAAACTGTTTTTT
CASSLLTADEKLFF
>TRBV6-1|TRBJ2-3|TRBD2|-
TGTGCCAGCAGTTTCACTAGCGGGATCACAGATACGCAGTATTTT
CASSFTSGITDTQYF
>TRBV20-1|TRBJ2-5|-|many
TGCAGTGCTGACACAGAGGAGGAGACCCAGTACTTC
CSADTEEETQYF